This T cell receptor (beta chain) was recovered during a study of blood T cell repertoires in COVID-19. Only in-frame clones appear in the TCRdb table, and some are missing; sequencing was by immunoSEQ multiplex PCR. The sample contains 140,000 or so clones, approximately 78% of which appear only once. The CDR3 sequence is 14 residues long. Trimming shortened V by 7 bases and J by 5 bases, and 16 bases separated the two germline ends. CDR1 and CDR2 (germline): LGHDT, YNNKEL (reference sequence). The specimen was peripheral blood. The TCR was taken from a woman aged 80 or older with acute or convalescent COVID-19. The genes are TRBV3-1 (or the pseudogene TRBV3-2) and TRBJ2-3, with a tentative D call TRBD2 (6 bases). The CDR3 is CASTSGLRGDTQYF. In nucleotides, the CDR3 is TGTGCCAGCACCTCGGGACTCCGGGGAGATACGCAGTATTTT.